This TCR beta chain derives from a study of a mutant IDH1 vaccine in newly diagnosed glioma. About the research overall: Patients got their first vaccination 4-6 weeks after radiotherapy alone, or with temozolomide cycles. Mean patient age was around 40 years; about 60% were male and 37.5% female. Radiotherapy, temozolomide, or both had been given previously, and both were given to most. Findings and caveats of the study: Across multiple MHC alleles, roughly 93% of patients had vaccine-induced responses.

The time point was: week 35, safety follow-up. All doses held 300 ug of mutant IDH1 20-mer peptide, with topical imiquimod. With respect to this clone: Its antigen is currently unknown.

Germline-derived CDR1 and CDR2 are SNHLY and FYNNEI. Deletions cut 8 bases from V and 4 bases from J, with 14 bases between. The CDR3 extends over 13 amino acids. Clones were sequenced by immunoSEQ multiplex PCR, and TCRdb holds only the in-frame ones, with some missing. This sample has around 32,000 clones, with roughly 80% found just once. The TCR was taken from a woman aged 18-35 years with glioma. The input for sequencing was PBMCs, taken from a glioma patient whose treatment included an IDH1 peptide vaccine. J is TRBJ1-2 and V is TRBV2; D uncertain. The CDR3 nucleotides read TGTGCCAGCGGAAATCCGGGGAGCTATGGCTACACCTTC. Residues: CASGNPGSYGYTF. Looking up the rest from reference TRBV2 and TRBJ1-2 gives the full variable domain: EPEVTQTPSHQVTQMGQEVILRCVPISNHLYFYWYRQILGQKVEFLVSFYNNEISEKSEIFDDQFSVERPDGSNFTLKIRSTKLEDSAMYFCASGNPGSYGYTFGSGTRLTVV.